This TCR beta chain was documented in a study of T cells in Graves' hyperthyroidism and ophthalmopathy. This clonotype has at least ten counts. The investigators amplified TCR beta CDR3 regions from RNA transcripts. The HTBI set primed first-round TCR CDR3 RT-PCR. TCRdb used MiXCR to reprocess the multiplex PCR reads, holding one entry per CDR3 protein. The data hold roughly 550,000 distinct CDR3 sequences, with approximately 16% observed a single time. V gave up 3 bases and J gave up 3 bases; unmatched junction bases: 8. The CDR3 covers 16 residues. CDR1 and CDR2 from the germline V gene are KGHSH and LQKENI.

The receptor was derived from a woman aged 25-40 years with Graves' ophthalmopathy. The specimen sequenced was blood. The rearrangement joins TRBV18 to TRBJ2-3; TRBD2 matches 8 bases. The CDR3 here is CASSPGLARRTDTQYF. The CDR3 DNA follows: TGTGCCAGCTCACCCGGACTAGCCCGAAGGACAGATACGCAGTATTTT.